This entry is about one TCR beta chain. This clonotype was detected a few times. This clone's antigen is unknown. Per-base quality was not reported, and no clone a single base away is much larger than it. These data originate in a study of identical twins (TCRdb year 2016). Context from the whole study: The study deep-sequenced TCR alpha and beta repertoires from monozygotic twins, unrelated adults of various ages and cord blood to test whether fetal clonotypes persist. To rule out contamination, replicate twin experiments were performed at different times with different library preparation protocols.

CDR3 length: 16 amino acids, cysteine to phenylalanine. Of the read, only the CDR3 DNA is kept; its 48 bases are in frame from base 1. The germline V gene specifies MGHRA as CDR1 and YSYEKL as CDR2. The junction carries 13 bases between V and J, which are trimmed by 0 bases and 1 base respectively. The receptor library was made with 5' RACE. Sequencing relied on an Illumina HiSeq 2000. Template switching added a universal primer binding site, and the final cDNA carried a unique molecular identifier that allowed TCR cDNA molecules to be counted accurately. Specific primers in the conserved constant-segment region were used to synthesize first-strand cDNA for TCR alpha and beta chains. To control for contamination, every cDNA library carried two barcodes: a SMART-Mk sample barcode plus Illumina barcodes. TruSeq adapter sequences along with Illumina sample barcodes were introduced in two successive PCR steps. The Illumina HiSeq platform was used with custom primers to sequence TCR alpha and beta cDNA libraries. From the authors' description of their analysis: MiGEC was used to process raw reads and extract unique molecular identifiers, and MiXCR was used to find CDR3 positions. For each individual, recombination models were inferred using an EM algorithm with the repgenHMM and IGoR tools. The analysis of shared clonotypes was done with the tcR package in R, with sharing normalized by the product of cloneset sizes. To study raw recombination free of thymic and clonal selection effects, out-of-frame nonproductive sequences were analyzed. Using fastp at Q25 and MiXCR, TCRdb reprocessed the public reads and kept productive beta chains. Records with the same CDR3 protein are collapsed into one entry carrying the most frequent genes and DNA. In this record, the V and J calls reflect TCRdb's handling and not the investigators' own analysis. This sample holds around 530,000 distinct CDR3 sequences; approximately 16% were observed only once. The top ten hold less than 0.5% of the sample.

The full study reports these points: Out-of-frame TCR alpha sequences shared between twins showed an excess of low generation-probability sequences compared with coincidental sharing between unrelated individuals. Out-of-frame TCR alpha sharing in monozygotic twins was systematically underestimated by recombination models, whereas sharing between unrelated individuals was in agreement with the recombination models. Invariant T cells such as MAIT and iNKT could partly confound zero-insertion analyses, though diverse VJ usage argued against this for most clonotypes. Because the same donors could not be followed over many years, conclusions were based on cross-sectional statistical analysis. Abundant cord blood beta clonotypes carried fewer insertions; young adult naive repertoires showed a weaker similar trend, while memory repertoires showed none. Excess twin sharing in beta out-of-frame sequences was weaker because fewer shared sequences lowered the signal-to-noise ratio.

Every donor was a healthy Caucasian. Three pairs of female monozygotic twins, all aged about 18 to 29 years, were included in the twin cohort. CD4+ and CD8+ T cell populations were isolated with positive isolation kits from Invitrogen. These records were also assigned to another study, of yellow fever vaccine responses in identical twins. The second publication reports: The authors reported that the T cell response to vaccination in identical twins appeared partly convergent and partly personalized. Focusing on identical twins, the study followed the T cell clones that responded to the vaccine, and did so with precision.

This TCR derives from a young woman in good health. Sequencing used CD4+ T cells sorted from blood. The receptor chain draws on TRBV4-1 and TRBJ2-7; possibly the D gene is TRBD1, per 6 matching bases. In nucleotide form, the sequence is TGCGCCAGCAGCCAAGATTCGCAGGGGAGATCCTACGAGCAGTACTTC. This yields the protein CASSQDSQGRSYEQYF.